These 9 T cell receptor beta chains originate from one sample sequenced in a study of cytomegalovirus exposure and HLA in healthy donors. 13 Jbeta primers and 60 Vbeta primers were used for the PCR. The data were produced by immunoSEQ multiplex PCR, yet TCRdb's version contains in-frame clones alone and is incomplete. The listing contains 150,000 to 200,000 clones. The sample comprised PBMCs. The receptors were gathered from a man aged 25-40 years in good health and CMV-seronegative.

The chain carries TRBV29-1 and TRBJ2-7, with D perhaps TRBD1 (6 bases). V dropped 3 bases and J dropped 2 bases, with 11 bases sitting between them. Germline V gives CDR1 SQVTM, CDR2 ANQGSEA. The CDR3 loop spans 13 amino acids. Here the CDR3 DNA reads TGCAGCGTTGATGGGGACAACCCCTACGAGCAGTACTTC. Translation: CSVDGDNPYEQYF.

The chain's CDR3 is CASSEGGPEQYF. The CDR3 nucleotides read TGTGCCAGCAGTGAAGGAGGGCCCGAGCAGTACTTC. The chain recombines TRBV2 with TRBJ2-7, with a possible D match to TRBD2 (5 bases). V shed 1 base and J shed 6 bases, with 7 bases lying between them. Per the germline V gene, CDR1 is SNHLY and CDR2 is FYNNEI. The CDR3 spans 12 residues.

The V gene is TRBV5-1, the J gene TRBJ1-6; D gene uncertain. CDR1 is SGHRS, CDR2 YFSETQ, per germline. The length of the CDR3 is 16 residues. The V end lost 0 bases, the J end lost 0 bases, and 7 bases lay between the germline ends. The CDR3 nucleotides read TGCGCCAGCAGCTTGGAACCGGGCTCCTATAATTCACCCCTCCACTTT. Translating it yields CASSLEPGSYNSPLHF. Filled out from reference TRBV5-1 and TRBJ1-6, the complete variable domain reads KAGVTQTPRYLIKTRGQQVTLSCSPISGHRSVSWYQQTPGQGLQFLFEYFSETQRNKGNFPGRFSGRQFSNSRSEMNVSTLELGDSALYLCASSLEPGSYNSPLHFGNGTRLTVT.

The rearrangement joins TRBV9 to TRBJ1-1, with D tentatively TRBD1 (6 bases). CDR1 and CDR2 (germline): SGDLS, YYNGEE. V shed 7 bases and J shed 4 bases, with 17 bases lying between them. The length of the CDR3 is 14 residues. CDR3 sequence: CASSLAGAPTEAFF. CDR3 bases: TGTGCCAGCTCCCTTGCAGGGGCGCCCACTGAAGCTTTCTTT.

CDR3 residues: CAWSWGSSDTQYF. In DNA form, the CDR3 reads TGTGCCTGGTCGTGGGGCTCTTCAGATACGCAGTATTTT. This chain connects TRBV30 to TRBJ2-3; a weak D match, TRBD1 (5 bases). Germline V CDR1 and CDR2: GTSNPN, SVGIG (reference sequence). The CDR3 totals 13 residues. V was pared by 5 bases and J by 4 bases, with 13 bases between.

The chain joins TRBV4-1 to TRBJ2-5, with a tentative D call TRBD1 (6 bases). With the DNA end fitting TRBJ2-7 better, the J assignment may be wrong. This CDR3 has 16 residues. Germline V gives CDR1 MGHRA, CDR2 YSYEKL. The CDR3 bases are TGCGCCAGCAGCCAAGACGACCCTAGGACAGCCTACGAGCAGTACTTC. Translated, it gives CASSQDDPRTAYEQYF.

The gene calls are TRBV6-1 and TRBJ2-2; weak D call: TRBD2 (5 bases). Germline V gene lookup returns CDR1 MNHNS and CDR2 SASEGT. The CDR3 covers 15 residues. V was pared by 7 bases and J by 7 bases, with 19 bases between. CDR3 in amino acids: CASISGRPSIGELFF. The CDR3 DNA follows: TGTGCCAGCATATCTGGGAGACCCAGTATCGGGGAGCTGTTTTTT.

V usage is TRBV27 and J usage is TRBJ1-4, with D maybe TRBD1 (6 bases). Germline V gives CDR1 MNHEY, CDR2 SMNVEV (reference sequence). The V and J ends lost 2 bases and 0 bases respectively, with 10 bases between them. This CDR3 has 16 residues. CDR3: CASSLTGQTTNEKLFF. CDR3 in DNA: TGTGCCAGCAGTTTAACCGGACAGACAACTAATGAAAAACTGTTTTTT. Full variable domain (remainder filled in from reference TRBV27 and TRBJ1-4): EAQVTQNPRYLITVTGKKLTVTCSQNMNHEYMSWYRQDPGLGLRQIYYSMNVEVTDKGDVPEGYKVSRKEKRNFPLILESPSPNQTSLYFCASSLTGQTTNEKLFFGSGTQLSVL.

The chain links TRBV5-5 to TRBJ1-1, with TRBD1 matching 7 bases. J was trimmed by 2 bases and V by 2 bases; bases with no gene match: 3. The length of the CDR3 is 14 residues. Germline lookup yields CDR1 SGHKS and CDR2 YYEKEE (reference sequence). The CDR3 protein is CASSFQGENTEAFF. CDR3 DNA sequence: TGTGCCAGCAGCTTTCAGGGGGAAAACACTGAAGCTTTCTTT.